The 7 T cell receptor beta chains reported below all come from one sample, sequenced in a study of early T cells in non-severe SARS-CoV-2 infection. TCRdb recomputed calls from the 5' RACE reads with MiXCR, one row per CDR3 protein. The data contain about 49,000 distinct CDR3 sequences, around 12% of them singletons. Material: whole blood, obtained at baseline. The source is an adult who was a healthcare worker with PCR-confirmed SARS-CoV-2 infection or an uninfected control (not recorded which).

This clonotype turned up a few times. V gene TRBV5-6 combines with J gene TRBJ2-2; the D gene is possibly TRBD1 (6 bases). Germline V gene lookup returns CDR1 SGHDT and CDR2 YYEEEE. The CDR3 runs to 16 residues. The V end was cut by 0 bases, the J end by 1 base, with 10 bases between. The CDR3 nucleotides are TGTGCCAGCAGCTTGGGGCAGGGGTGGAACACCGGGGAGCTGTTTTTT. Translation gives CASSLGQGWNTGELFF. The whole variable domain, remainder taken from reference TRBV5-6 and TRBJ2-2, is DAGVTQSPTHLIKTRGQQVTLRCSPKSGHDTVSWYQQALGQGPQFIFQYYEEEERQRGNFPDRFSGHQFPNYSSELNVNALLLGDSALYLCASSLGQGWNTGELFFGEGSRLTVL.

This clonotype was counted a few times. The chain carries TRBV2 and TRBJ2-1; 8 nucleotides align to TRBD2. The CDR3 totals 15 residues. CDR1 SNHLY and CDR2 FYNNEI come from the germline V gene. J gave up 8 bases and V 8 bases, and 14 bases lay outside the gene matches. The CDR3 reads CASLGLAGNADEQFF. CDR3 nucleotides: TGTGCCAGCCTAGGGCTAGCGGGTAATGCTGATGAGCAGTTCTTC.

Only a few counts were recorded for this clonotype. CDR3 in DNA: TGTGCCAGCAGCTCACGTCTGGGCCGCCACTATGGCTACACCTTC. Encoded protein: CASSSRLGRHYGYTF. This chain joins TRBV11-1 and TRBJ1-2; unclear D gene. Deletions cut 4 bases from V and 3 bases from J, with 15 bases between. The CDR3 loop spans 15 amino acids. Looked up from germline, CDR1 is SGHAT and CDR2 is FQDESV (reference sequence). The full variable domain, its missing parts supplied by reference TRBV11-1 and TRBJ1-2, is EAEVAQSPRYKITEKSQAVAFWCDPISGHATLYWYRQILGQGPELLVQFQDESVVDDSQLPKDRFSAERLKGVDSTLKIQPAELGDSAMYLCASSSRLGRHYGYTFGSGTRLTVV.

The V and J genes are TRBV18 and TRBJ2-7, with D unclear. In germline, CDR1 is KGHSH, CDR2 LQKENI. The CDR3 is 14 residues long. V was trimmed by 3 bases and J by 3 bases, leaving 12 bases between them. The CDR3 sequence: CASSPASALYEQYF. In DNA, the CDR3 is TGTGCCAGCTCACCCGCCAGTGCCCTCTACGAGCAGTACTTC.

The CDR3 nucleotides read TGTGCCAGCAGCCCTAGTGGGAGGACACTCGGGATGACCCAGTACTTC. As protein: CASSPSGRTLGMTQYF. This chain links TRBV7-9 with TRBJ2-5; tentatively, D is TRBD2 (6 bases). V was clipped by 5 bases and J by 7 bases, with 23 bases between them. This CDR3 is built from 16 residues. Germline V CDR1 and CDR2: SEHNR, FQNEAQ (reference sequence).

This clonotype appeared many times. The J gene is TRBJ1-2, the V gene TRBV28; D is perhaps TRBD1 (5 bases). There are 14 residues in the CDR3. V lost 4 bases and J 8 bases, leaving 17 bases between the germline ends. Germline V gene data show CDR1 as MDHEN and CDR2 as SYDVKM. The CDR3 DNA sequence: TGTGCCAGCAGTTCCCATGAGGGGAGAGAAGGCTACACCTTC. Translated, it gives CASSSHEGREGYTF.

The chain links TRBV7-3 to TRBJ2-5; 8 bases are shared with TRBD1. Germline CDR1 reads SGHTA; CDR2 reads FQGTGA. V gave up 5 bases and J gave up 5 bases; unmatched junction bases: 10. This CDR3 spans 15 amino acids. CDR3 nucleotides: TGTGCCAGCAGCCCCGCAGGGGGCCTCTTGGAGACCCAGTACTTC. Translated: CASSPAGGLLETQYF.